This T cell receptor beta chain was recorded in a study of shared clonotypes between healthy human individuals. Repertoires were generated with immunoSEQ multiplex PCR, while TCRdb's copy carries only in-frame clones and drops some. In the table there are about 2.3 million clones, approximately 90% of which are singletons. Worth noting for this clone: Other DNA sequences of this sample code for an identical CDR3.

J gave up 0 bases and V 1 base, and 7 bases lay outside the gene matches. The length of the CDR3 is 17 residues. In germline, CDR1 is LGHNA, CDR2 YNFKEQ. The specimen sequenced was naive CD4+ T cells from PBMCs. The subset: CD45RA+ positively selected. The J gene is TRBJ2-3, the V gene TRBV4-2; TRBD2 agrees at 7 bases. This TCR was recovered from a man between 18 and 29 years old in good health. Some clones in this sample may be carry-over from other donors' samples. CDR3 sequence: CASSQGPAGSSTDTQYF. The CDR3 DNA sequence: TGTGCCAGCAGCCAAGGTCCAGCGGGGTCGAGCACAGATACGCAGTATTTT.